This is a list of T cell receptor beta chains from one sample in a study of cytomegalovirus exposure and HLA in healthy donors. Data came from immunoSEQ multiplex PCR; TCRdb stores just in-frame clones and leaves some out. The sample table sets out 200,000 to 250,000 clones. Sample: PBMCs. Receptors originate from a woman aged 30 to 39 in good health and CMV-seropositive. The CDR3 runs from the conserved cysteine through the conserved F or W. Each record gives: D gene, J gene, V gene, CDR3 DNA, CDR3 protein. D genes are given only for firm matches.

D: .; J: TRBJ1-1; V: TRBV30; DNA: TGTGCCTGGAGTGTACAAAGAGGGCGGGCTTTCTTT; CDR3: CAWSVQRGRAFF
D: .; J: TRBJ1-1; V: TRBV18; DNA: TGTGCCAGCTCACCGCGCCTAGAGAACACTGAAGCTTTCTTT; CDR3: CASSPRLENTEAFF
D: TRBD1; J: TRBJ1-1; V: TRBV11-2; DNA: TGTGCCAGCAGCGAATGGAGGGGGCGAAGGACTGAAGCTTTCTTT; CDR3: CASSEWRGRRTEAFF
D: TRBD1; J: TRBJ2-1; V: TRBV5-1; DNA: TGCGCCAGCAGCTTGTGGCGGGGACAGGGAATTGTCAATGAGCAGTTCTTC; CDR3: CASSLWRGQGIVNEQFF
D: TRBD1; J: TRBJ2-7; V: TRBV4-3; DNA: TGCGCCAGCAGCCAAGACAGGGGGACAGGGGGCAGGGACGAGCAGTACTTC; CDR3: CASSQDRGTGGRDEQYF
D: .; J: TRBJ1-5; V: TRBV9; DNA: TGTGCCAGCAGCGTAGCGGGTAATAGCAATCAGCCCCAGCATTTT; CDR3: CASSVAGNSNQPQHF
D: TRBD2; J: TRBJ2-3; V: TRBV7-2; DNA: TGTGCCAGCAGCTTAGAGATAGCGGGAGCCACAGATACGCAGTATTTT; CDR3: CASSLEIAGATDTQYF
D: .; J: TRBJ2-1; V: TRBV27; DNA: TGTGCCAGCAGTTCTGGACAGATTATCAATGAGCAGTTCTTC; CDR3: CASSSGQIINEQFF
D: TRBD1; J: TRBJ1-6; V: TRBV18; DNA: TGTGCCAGCTCCGGGACAGGGGATTCACCCCTCCACTTT; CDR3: CASSGTGDSPLHF
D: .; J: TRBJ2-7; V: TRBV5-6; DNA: TGTGCCAGCAGCCTGCTTGGGAGGGGACAAATATACTACGAGCAGTACTTC; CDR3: CASSLLGRGQIYYEQYF
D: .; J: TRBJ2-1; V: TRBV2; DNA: TGTGCCAGCAGCGTACAGGCATATGAGCAGTTCTTC; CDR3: CASSVQAYEQFF
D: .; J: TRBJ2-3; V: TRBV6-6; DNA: TGTGCCAGCAGTTACCCACCAGGCACAGATACGCAGTATTTT; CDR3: CASSYPPGTDTQYF
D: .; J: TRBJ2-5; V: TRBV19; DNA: TGTGCCAGTAGTACGGTCCTAGGATGGGAGACCCAGTACTTC; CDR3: CASSTVLGWETQYF
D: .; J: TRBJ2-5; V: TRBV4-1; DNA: TGCGCCAGCAGCCAACTCCGTCGAGAGACCCAGTACTTC; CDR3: CASSQLRRETQYF
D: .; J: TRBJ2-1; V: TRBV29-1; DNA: TGCAGCGTTGAAGTAAGGGGCCGCACCAATGAGCAGTTCTTC; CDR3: CSVEVRGRTNEQFF
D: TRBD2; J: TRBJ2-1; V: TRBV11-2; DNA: TGTGCCAGCAGCTTAGGAACTAGCGGGAGGGCCGGGGAGCGGTTCTTC; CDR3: CASSLGTSGRAGERFF
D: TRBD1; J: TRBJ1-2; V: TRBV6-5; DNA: TGTGCCAGCAGTTACCGGGGACAGGGGAACTATGGCTACACCTTC; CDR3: CASSYRGQGNYGYTF
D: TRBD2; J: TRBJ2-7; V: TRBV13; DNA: TGTGCCAGCAGCCGGACCCTAGCGGGGGTGATCTCCTACGAGCAGTACTTC; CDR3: CASSRTLAGVISYEQYF
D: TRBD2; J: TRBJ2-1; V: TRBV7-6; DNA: TGTGCCAGCAGCTCCCCCGGGGGGTCCAATGAGCAGTTCTTC; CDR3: CASSSPGGSNEQFF
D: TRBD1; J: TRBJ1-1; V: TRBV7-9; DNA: TGTGCCAGCAGCTTCACAGGGGACACTGAAGCTTTCTTT; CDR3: CASSFTGDTEAFF
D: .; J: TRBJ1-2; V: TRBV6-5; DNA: TGTGCCAGCAGTTACGCAGACCGAGGGGGAGGCTACACCTTC; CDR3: CASSYADRGGGYTF
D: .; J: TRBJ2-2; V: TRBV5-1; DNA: TGCGCCAGCAGCTTGATTGTGAGGACTGAATACACCGGGGAGCTGTTTTTT; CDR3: CASSLIVRTEYTGELFF
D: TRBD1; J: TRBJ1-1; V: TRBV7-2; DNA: TGTGCCAGCAGCTTAGTAGGGGGTGGTCAGGGGGCCACTGAAGCTTTCTTT; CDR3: CASSLVGGGQGATEAFF